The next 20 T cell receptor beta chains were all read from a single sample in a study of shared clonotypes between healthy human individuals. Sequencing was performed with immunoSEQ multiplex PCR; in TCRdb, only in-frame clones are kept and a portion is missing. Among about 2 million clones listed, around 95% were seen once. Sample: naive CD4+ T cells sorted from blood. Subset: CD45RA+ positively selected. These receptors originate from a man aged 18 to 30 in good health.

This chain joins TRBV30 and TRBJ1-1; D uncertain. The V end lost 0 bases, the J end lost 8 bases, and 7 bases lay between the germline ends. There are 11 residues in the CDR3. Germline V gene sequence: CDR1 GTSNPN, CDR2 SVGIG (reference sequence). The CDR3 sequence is CAWSVQREAFF. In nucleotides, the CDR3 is TGTGCCTGGAGTGTACAGAGGGAAGCTTTCTTT.

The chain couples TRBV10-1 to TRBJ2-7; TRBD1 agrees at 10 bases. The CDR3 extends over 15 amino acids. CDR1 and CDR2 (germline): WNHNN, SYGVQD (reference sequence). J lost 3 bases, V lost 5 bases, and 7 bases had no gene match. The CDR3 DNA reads TGCGCCAGCAGTAGAACCGGGACAGGGGTCTACGAGCAGTACTTC. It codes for CASSRTGTGVYEQYF.

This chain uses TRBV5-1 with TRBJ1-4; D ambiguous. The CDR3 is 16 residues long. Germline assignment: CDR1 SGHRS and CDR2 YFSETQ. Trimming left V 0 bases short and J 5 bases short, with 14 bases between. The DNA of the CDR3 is TGCGCCAGCAGCTTGGAACCCGGGATCAACAATGAAAAACTGTTTTTT. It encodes CASSLEPGINNEKLFF.

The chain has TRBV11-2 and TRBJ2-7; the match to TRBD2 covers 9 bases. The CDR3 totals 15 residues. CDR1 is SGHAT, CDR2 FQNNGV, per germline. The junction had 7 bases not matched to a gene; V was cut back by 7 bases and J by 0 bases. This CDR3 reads CASTVAGAGSYEQYF. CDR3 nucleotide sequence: TGTGCCAGCACCGTAGCGGGAGCGGGCTCCTACGAGCAGTACTTC.

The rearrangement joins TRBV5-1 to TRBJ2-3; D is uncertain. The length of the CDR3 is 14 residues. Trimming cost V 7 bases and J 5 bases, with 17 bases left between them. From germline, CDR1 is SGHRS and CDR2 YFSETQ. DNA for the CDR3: TGCGCCAGCGCTATGGACCCCGCACAAGATACGCAGTATTTT. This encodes CASAMDPAQDTQYF.

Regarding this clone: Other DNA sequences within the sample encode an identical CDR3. DNA for the CDR3: TGTGCCACCAGCAGAGAGGGGAAGGAGACCCAGTACTTC. This gives the protein CATSREGKETQYF. The V gene is TRBV15, the J gene TRBJ2-5; D remains ambiguous. Germline-derived CDR1 and CDR2 are LNHNV and YYDKDF (reference sequence). Trimming shortened V by 0 bases and J by 5 bases, and 7 bases separated the two germline ends. This CDR3 is 13 amino acids long.

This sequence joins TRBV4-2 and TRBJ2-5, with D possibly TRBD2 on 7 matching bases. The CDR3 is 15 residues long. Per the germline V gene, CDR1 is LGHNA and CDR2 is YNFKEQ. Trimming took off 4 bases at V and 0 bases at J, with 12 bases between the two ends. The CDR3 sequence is CASSLEGGDQETQYF. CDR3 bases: TGTGCCAGCAGCCTTGAGGGGGGGGACCAAGAGACCCAGTACTTC.

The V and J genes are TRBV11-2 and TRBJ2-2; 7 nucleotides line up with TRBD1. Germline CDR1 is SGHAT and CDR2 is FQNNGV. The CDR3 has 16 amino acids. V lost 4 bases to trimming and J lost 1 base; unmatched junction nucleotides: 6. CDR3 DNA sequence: TGTGCCAGCAGCTCGACCGGGACAGTGAACACCGGGGAGCTGTTTTTT. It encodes CASSSTGTVNTGELFF.

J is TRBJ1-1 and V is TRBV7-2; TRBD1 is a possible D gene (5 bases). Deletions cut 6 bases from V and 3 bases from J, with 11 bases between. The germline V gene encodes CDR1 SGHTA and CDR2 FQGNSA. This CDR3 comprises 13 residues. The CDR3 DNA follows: TGTGCCAGCAGGCGCCAAGGGGACACTGAAGCTTTCTTT. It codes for CASRRQGDTEAFF.

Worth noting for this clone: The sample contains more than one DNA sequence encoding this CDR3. CDR3 loop: CASSSGAYEQYF. In nucleotides, the CDR3 is TGTGCCAGCAGTTCGGGGGCCTACGAGCAGTACTTC. The J gene is TRBJ2-7, the V gene TRBV28; D may be TRBD2 (6 bases). Between the trimmed V and J ends, which lost 4 bases and 2 bases, there was a span of 6 bases. This CDR3 contains 12 residues. Per the germline V gene, CDR1 is MDHEN and CDR2 is SYDVKM. Full variable domain (outside the CDR3, taken from reference TRBV28 and TRBJ2-7): DVKVTQSSRYLVKRTGEKVFLECVQDMDHENMFWYRQDPGLGLRLIYFSYDVKMKEKGDIPEGYSVSREKKERFSLILESASTNQTSMYLCASSSGAYEQYFGPGTRLTVT.

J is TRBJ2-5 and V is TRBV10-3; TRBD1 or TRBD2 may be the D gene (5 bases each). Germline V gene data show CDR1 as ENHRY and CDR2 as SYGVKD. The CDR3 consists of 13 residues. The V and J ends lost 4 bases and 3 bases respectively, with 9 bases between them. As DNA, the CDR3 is TGTGCCATCAGTGGGGGGAACGAAGAGACCCAGTACTTC. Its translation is CAISGGNEETQYF.

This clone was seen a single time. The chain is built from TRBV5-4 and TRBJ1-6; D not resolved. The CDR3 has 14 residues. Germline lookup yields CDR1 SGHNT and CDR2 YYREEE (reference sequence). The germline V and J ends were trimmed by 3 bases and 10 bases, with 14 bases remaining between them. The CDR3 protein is CASSSGSPGSPLHF. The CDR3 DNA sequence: TGTGCCAGCAGCTCGGGTTCTCCCGGATCACCCCTCCACTTT.

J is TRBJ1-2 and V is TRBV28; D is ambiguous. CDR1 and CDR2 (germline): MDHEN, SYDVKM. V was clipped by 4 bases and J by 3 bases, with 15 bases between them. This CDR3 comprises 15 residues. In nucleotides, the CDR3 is TGTGCCAGCAGTTCCCCTGGCGGAATTTACTATGGCTACACCTTC. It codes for CASSSPGGIYYGYTF.

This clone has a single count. CDR3 sequence (DNA): TGTGCCAGCAGTGAAGGACAGGGGACTTTAAAGACCCAGTACTTC. It encodes CASSEGQGTLKTQYF. The V call is TRBV6-1, the J call TRBJ2-5; 8 nucleotides line up with TRBD1. This CDR3 is 15 amino acids long. CDR1 is MNHNS, CDR2 SASEGT, per germline. The V gene end was trimmed by 1 base and the J gene end by 6 bases; junction bases not matched to a gene: 7.

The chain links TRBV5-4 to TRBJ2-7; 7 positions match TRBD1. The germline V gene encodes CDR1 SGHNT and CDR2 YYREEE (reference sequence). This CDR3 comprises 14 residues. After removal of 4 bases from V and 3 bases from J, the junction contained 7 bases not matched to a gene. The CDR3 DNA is TGTGCCAGCAGCCCCGGACAGGTGGGCTACGAGCAGTACTTC. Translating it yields CASSPGQVGYEQYF.

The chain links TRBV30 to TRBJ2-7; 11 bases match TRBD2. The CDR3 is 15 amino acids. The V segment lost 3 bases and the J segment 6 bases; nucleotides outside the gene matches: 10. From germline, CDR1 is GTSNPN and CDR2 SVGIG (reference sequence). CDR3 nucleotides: TGTGCCTGGAGAACCTTCACTAGCGGGGGAACCGAGCAGTACTTC. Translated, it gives CAWRTFTSGGTEQYF.

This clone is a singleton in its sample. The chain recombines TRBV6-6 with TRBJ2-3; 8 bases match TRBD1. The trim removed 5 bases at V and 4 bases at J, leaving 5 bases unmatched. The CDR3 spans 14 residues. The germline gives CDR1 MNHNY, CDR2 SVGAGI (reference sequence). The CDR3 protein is CASSLDRVADTQYF. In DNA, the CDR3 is TGTGCCAGCAGTCTGGACAGGGTTGCAGATACGCAGTATTTT.

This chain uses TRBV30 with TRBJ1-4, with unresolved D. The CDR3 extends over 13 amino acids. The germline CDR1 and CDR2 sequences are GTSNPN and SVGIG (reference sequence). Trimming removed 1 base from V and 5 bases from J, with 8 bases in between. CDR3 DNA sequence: TGTGCCTGGAGTGCGCCCCTAAATGAAAAACTGTTTTTT. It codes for CAWSAPLNEKLFF. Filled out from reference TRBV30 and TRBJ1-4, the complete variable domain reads SQTIHQWPATLVQPVGSPLSLECTVEGTSNPNLYWYRQAAGRGLQLLFYSVGIGQISSEVPQNLSASRPQDRQFILSSKKLLLSDSGFYLCAWSAPLNEKLFFGSGTQLSVL.

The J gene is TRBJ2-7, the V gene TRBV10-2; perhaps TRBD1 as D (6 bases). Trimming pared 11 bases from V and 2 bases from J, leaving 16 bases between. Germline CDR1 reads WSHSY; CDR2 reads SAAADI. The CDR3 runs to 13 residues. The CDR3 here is CAAQGPPAYEQYF. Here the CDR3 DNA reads TGCGCCGCACAGGGACCGCCAGCCTACGAGCAGTACTTC.

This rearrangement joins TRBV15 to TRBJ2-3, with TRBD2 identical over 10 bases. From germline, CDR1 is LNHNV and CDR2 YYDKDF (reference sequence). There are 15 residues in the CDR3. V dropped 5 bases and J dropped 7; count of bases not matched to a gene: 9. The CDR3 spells CATSQERGGRYTQYF. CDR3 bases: TGTGCCACCAGCCAGGAGCGGGGGGGCCGATATACGCAGTATTTT.